The 12 T cell receptor beta chains given below trace back to one sample, sequenced in a study of blood T cell repertoires in COVID-19. The table came from immunoSEQ multiplex PCR; TCRdb's copy has only in-frame clones and leaves some out. The table shows more than 95,000 clones, with around 80% occurring only once. The source material was peripheral blood. The receptors originated from a man in his 70s with active or convalescent COVID-19.

The chain carries TRBV3-1 (or the pseudogene TRBV3-2) and TRBJ1-2; 9 bases agree with TRBD1. Germline V lookup: CDR1 LGHDT, CDR2 YNNKEL (reference sequence). The CDR3 has 15 amino acids. Trimming cost V 5 bases and J 8 bases; bases outside gene matches: 12. CDR3 amino acids: CASSSYRDRVFGYTF. CDR3 in DNA: TGTGCCAGCAGCTCCTACCGGGACAGGGTGTTCGGCTACACCTTC.

The V and J genes are TRBV28 and TRBJ1-6; TRBD1 matches 9 bases. This CDR3 contains 15 residues. Germline loops: CDR1 MDHEN, CDR2 SYDVKM. V dropped 5 bases and J dropped 10; count of bases not matched to a gene: 9. The CDR3 here is CASSPPGQGISPLHF. The CDR3, as DNA: TGTGCCAGCAGTCCGCCGGGACAGGGTATCTCACCCCTCCACTTT. Variable domain in full (rest from reference TRBV28 and TRBJ1-6): DVKVTQSSRYLVKRTGEKVFLECVQDMDHENMFWYRQDPGLGLRLIYFSYDVKMKEKGDIPEGYSVSREKKERFSLILESASTNQTSMYLCASSPPGQGISPLHFGNGTRLTVT.

The CDR3 bases are TGTGCCAGCAGCCCCCAGGGGAATGGCTACACCTTC. Translated, it gives CASSPQGNGYTF. The genes are TRBV6-5 and TRBJ1-2; D possibly corresponds to TRBD1 (6 bases). This CDR3 has 12 amino acids. Germline loops: CDR1 MNHEY, CDR2 SVGAGI. Trimming took off 6 bases at V and 6 bases at J, with 11 bases between the two ends.

The chain employs TRBV29-1 and TRBJ2-1; TRBD2 is a possible D gene (5 bases). The CDR3 is 11 amino acids. Looked up from germline, CDR1 is SQVTM and CDR2 is ANQGSEA. Trimming took off 8 bases at V and 9 bases at J, with 14 bases between the two ends. This CDR3 is CSSWGDGEQFF. DNA for the CDR3: TGCAGCTCGTGGGGAGACGGTGAGCAGTTCTTC.

This clone turned up a few times. The chain links TRBV10-3 to TRBJ1-1; 8 nucleotides agree with TRBD1. CDR1 ENHRY and CDR2 SYGVKD come from the germline V gene. The CDR3 contains 13 residues. After removal of 10 bases from V and 4 bases from J, the junction contained 8 bases not matched to a gene. For the CDR3, the DNA is TGTGCCACGACGACAGGGGAGTCCACTGAAGCTTTCTTT. It codes for CATTTGESTEAFF.

This clone was seen a single time. The chain is built from TRBV5-4 and TRBJ1-1, with 9 bases identical to TRBD1. V trimming: 4 bases; J trimming: 4 bases; junction bases outside the gene matches: 8. Germline loops: CDR1 SGHNT, CDR2 YYREEE (reference sequence). The CDR3 totals 15 residues. The CDR3 DNA follows: TGTGCCAGCAGCGTACCACAGGGGGCCGGCACTGAAGCTTTCTTT. It translates to CASSVPQGAGTEAFF.

The chain joins TRBV29-1 to TRBJ2-4; 7 bases line up with TRBD1. CDR1 is SQVTM, CDR2 ANQGSEA, per germline. This CDR3 has 13 amino acids. J lost 2 bases, V lost 4 bases, and 2 bases had no gene match. The CDR3 DNA reads as TGCAGCGTTGGACAGGGATCCAAAAACATTCAGTACTTC. It yields the protein CSVGQGSKNIQYF.

The chain uses TRBV5-1 and TRBJ1-1; no clear D gene. Germline assignment: CDR1 SGHRS and CDR2 YFSETQ. V was trimmed by 1 base and J by 0 bases, leaving 7 bases between them. The CDR3 loop spans 14 amino acids. The DNA of the CDR3 is TGCGCCAGCAGCTTGTTGCAGATGAACACTGAAGCTTTCTTT. Protein sequence: CASSLLQMNTEAFF.

This clone showed up just once. V and J are TRBV5-6 and TRBJ1-2, with a possible D match to TRBD1 (6 bases). Germline V gives CDR1 SGHDT, CDR2 YYEEEE. This CDR3 comprises 15 residues. Trimming left V 4 bases short and J 3 bases short, with 16 bases between. The CDR3 reads CASSRKGRGDYGYTF. In nucleotides, the CDR3 is TGTGCCAGCAGCCGGAAGGGCAGGGGAGACTATGGCTACACCTTC.

This clone was seen more than once but under ten times. CDR3 region: CASSLWGTVGSPLHF. The CDR3 DNA sequence: TGTGCCAGCAGTTTATGGGGCACGGTGGGTTCACCCCTCCACTTT. J is TRBJ1-6 and V is TRBV27, with a possible D match to TRBD1 (5 bases). V shed 1 base and J shed 9 bases, with 13 bases lying between them. Germline V lookup: CDR1 MNHEY, CDR2 SMNVEV (reference sequence). The CDR3 totals 15 residues.

This CDR3 is CAISVGLAGEEQYF. CDR3 bases: TGTGCCATCAGTGTGGGGCTAGCGGGAGAGGAGCAGTACTTC. The chain combines TRBV10-3 with TRBJ2-7; the match to TRBD2 covers 10 bases. Germline loops: CDR1 ENHRY, CDR2 SYGVKD. CDR3 length equals 14 residues. With 4 bases clipped from V and 7 bases from J, the junction kept 7 bases outside the gene matches.

This chain connects TRBV27 to TRBJ1-5; tentatively, D is TRBD1 (6 bases). V dropped 3 bases and J dropped 7 bases, with 16 bases sitting between them. CDR3 length: 15 residues. Germline V gives CDR1 MNHEY, CDR2 SMNVEV (reference sequence). CDR3 in DNA: TGTGCCAGCAGTTTCCTTGCAGGGGCCTTGCAGCCCCAGCATTTT. Amino acid sequence: CASSFLAGALQPQHF.